The rows below give T cell receptor beta chains drawn from one sample of a study of cytomegalovirus exposure and HLA in healthy donors. TCRdb's table, derived via immunoSEQ multiplex PCR, lists solely in-frame clones and lacks some. The sample includes about 70,000 clones, around 95% of them seen just once. The sequenced sample consisted of PBMCs. The receptors shown here come from a woman between 18 and 29 years old in good health and CMV-seropositive. The CDR3 runs from the conserved cysteine through the conserved F or W. The order of the fields is CDR3 length, clone size, J gene, D gene, V gene, CDR3 protein, CDR3 DNA. A D gene is named only where the DNA matches it firmly. Only some rows state a clone size, as once, few, many or a class for expanded clones.

15,-,TRBJ1-4,-,TRBV19,CASSTETGPNEKLFF,TGTGCCAGTAGTACTGAGACAGGACCTAATGAAAAACTGTTTTTT
13,-,TRBJ1-4,-,TRBV30,CAWMGSGNEKLFF,TGTGCCTGGATGGGCAGTGGAAATGAAAAACTGTTTTTT
17,-,TRBJ2-1,-,TRBV7-8,CASSYPTTEFSYNEQFF,TGTGCCAGCAGCTACCCCACGACAGAATTCTCCTACAATGAGCAGTTCTTC
16,-,TRBJ1-2,TRBD1,TRBV11-2,CASRGLRDSKNYGYTF,TGTGCCAGCAGGGGGCTTCGGGACAGCAAAAATTATGGCTACACCTTC
14,-,TRBJ1-6,-,TRBV30,CAWSTTSGNSPLHF,TGTGCCTGGAGTACAACCTCGGGAAATTCACCCCTCCACTTT
17,-,TRBJ2-1,TRBD2,TRBV19,CASSYDQRGKSYNEQFF,TGTGCCAGTAGTTATGACCAGCGGGGAAAATCCTACAATGAGCAGTTCTTC
13,-,TRBJ1-5,-,TRBV27,CASSLATGQPQHF,TGTGCCAGCAGTTTAGCAACGGGTCAGCCCCAGCATTTT
12,-,TRBJ2-1,-,TRBV29-1,CSSTSSYNEQFF,TGCAGCTCCACGAGCTCCTACAATGAGCAGTTCTTC
15,-,TRBJ2-7,-,TRBV21-1,CASSPLPESSYEQYF,TGTGCCAGCAGCCCGCTCCCTGAGAGCTCCTACGAGCAGTACTTC
19,-,TRBJ2-4,TRBD2,TRBV5-4,CASSRGAGGPLSFENIQYF,TGTGCCAGCAGCCGGGGAGCGGGGGGGCCTTTAAGTTTCGAAAACATTCAGTACTTC
15,-,TRBJ1-5,-,TRBV9,CASSGAGSANQPQHF,TGTGCCAGCAGCGGGGCTGGGTCAGCTAATCAGCCCCAGCATTTT
16,-,TRBJ1-2,-,TRBV7-9,CASSSGGTRPNYGYTF,TGTGCCAGCAGCTCCGGGGGGACCAGGCCCAACTATGGCTACACCTTC
17,-,TRBJ2-4,TRBD1,TRBV29-1,CSVESGQTVLAKNIQYF,TGCAGCGTGGAATCGGGACAGACCGTCCTAGCCAAAAACATTCAGTACTTC
14,-,TRBJ2-1,-,TRBV4-1,CASSSNQGLNEQFF,TGCGCCAGCAGCTCTAACCAGGGGTTGAATGAGCAGTTCTTC
14,-,TRBJ2-3,TRBD2,TRBV6-5,CASSPGLATDTQYF,TGTGCCAGCAGCCCGGGACTAGCAACAGATACGCAGTATTTT
12,-,TRBJ1-4,-,TRBV30,CACQETNEKLFF,TGTGCCTGCCAAGAGACTAATGAAAAACTGTTTTTT
16,-,TRBJ2-7,TRBD2,TRBV2,CASSGRPSGGGNEQYF,TGTGCCAGCAGTGGGAGGCCTAGCGGTGGCGGAAACGAGCAGTACTTC
19,-,TRBJ2-2,-,TRBV21-1,CASSCEGLAGALNTGELFF,TGTGCCAGCAGCTGCGAGGGACTAGCGGGGGCTCTTAACACCGGGGAGCTGTTTTTT
14,few,TRBJ1-1,-,TRBV4-1,CASSPILRDTEAFF,TGCGCCAGCAGCCCGATCTTACGAGACACTGAAGCTTTCTTT
13,-,TRBJ1-1,-,TRBV5-4,CASSLDRAYGAFF,TGTGCCAGCAGCTTGGACAGGGCTTATGGAGCTTTCTTT
17,-,TRBJ1-1,-,TRBV15,CATSHILSQGSRTEAFF,TGTGCCACCAGCCATATCCTCTCCCAGGGCTCGAGGACTGAAGCTTTCTTT
17,-,TRBJ2-5,TRBD2,TRBV7-3,CASRSGTSGIRGETQYF,TGTGCCAGCAGATCCGGGACTAGCGGGATTCGGGGAGAGACCCAGTACTTC
12,-,TRBJ1-1,TRBD1,TRBV28,CASRYGTDEAFF,TGTGCCAGCAGATATGGGACAGATGAAGCTTTCTTT
13,-,TRBJ1-1,-,TRBV27,CASSLQGWTEAFF,TGTGCCAGCAGTTTACAGGGATGGACTGAAGCTTTCTTT
15,-,TRBJ2-3,TRBD2,TRBV7-8,CASSFGLGGTDTQYF,TGTGCCAGCAGCTTCGGACTAGGCGGCACAGATACGCAGTATTTT
16,-,TRBJ2-7,-,TRBV5-1,CASSLTRAKSSYEQYF,TGCGCCAGCAGCTTGACCAGGGCGAAAAGCTCCTACGAGCAGTACTTC
16,once,TRBJ1-2,TRBD1,TRBV19,CASSRETGAVPKGYTF,TGTGCCAGTAGTAGAGAGACAGGGGCAGTTCCAAAGGGCTACACCTTC
15,-,TRBJ1-2,TRBD1,TRBV18,CASSPWQGAIYGYTF,TGTGCCAGCTCACCATGGCAGGGGGCGATCTATGGCTACACCTTC
16,-,TRBJ2-5,TRBD2,TRBV5-6,CASSSSWTSGRETQYF,TGTGCCAGCAGCTCCTCCTGGACTAGCGGGAGAGAGACCCAGTACTTC
15,-,TRBJ2-5,-,TRBV15,CATSRDPGPQETQYF,TGTGCCACCAGCAGAGATCCAGGTCCCCAAGAGACCCAGTACTTC